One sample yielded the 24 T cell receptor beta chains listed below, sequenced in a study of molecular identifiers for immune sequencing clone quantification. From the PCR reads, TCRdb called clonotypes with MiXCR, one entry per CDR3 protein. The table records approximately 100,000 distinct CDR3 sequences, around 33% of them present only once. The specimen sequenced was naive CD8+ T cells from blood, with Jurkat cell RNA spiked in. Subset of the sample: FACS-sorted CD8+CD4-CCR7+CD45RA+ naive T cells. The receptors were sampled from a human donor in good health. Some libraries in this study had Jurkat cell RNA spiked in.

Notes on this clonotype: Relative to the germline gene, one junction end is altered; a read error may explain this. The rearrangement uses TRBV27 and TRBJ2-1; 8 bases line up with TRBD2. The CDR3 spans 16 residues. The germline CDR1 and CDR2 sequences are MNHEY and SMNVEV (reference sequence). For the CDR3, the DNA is TGTGCCAGCAGCACATTGGGACTAGGGGTCTTCAATGAGCAGCTCTTC. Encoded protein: CASSTLGLGVFNEQLF.

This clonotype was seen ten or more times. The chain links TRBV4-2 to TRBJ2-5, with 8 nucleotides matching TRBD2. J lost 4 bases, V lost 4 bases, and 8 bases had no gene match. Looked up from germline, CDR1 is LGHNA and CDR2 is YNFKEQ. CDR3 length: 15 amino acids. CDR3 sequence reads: CASSPYSGGRETQYF. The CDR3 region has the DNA TGTGCCAGCAGCCCATACTCGGGGGGGCGAGAGACCCAGTACTTC.

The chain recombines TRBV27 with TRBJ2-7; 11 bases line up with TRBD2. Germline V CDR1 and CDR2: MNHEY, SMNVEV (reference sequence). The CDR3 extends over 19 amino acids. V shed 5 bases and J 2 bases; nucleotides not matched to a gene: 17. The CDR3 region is CASSLFPGLADRGAYEQYF. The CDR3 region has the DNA TGTGCCAGCAGTCTGTTCCCGGGACTAGCGGACCGGGGTGCCTACGAGCAGTACTTC.

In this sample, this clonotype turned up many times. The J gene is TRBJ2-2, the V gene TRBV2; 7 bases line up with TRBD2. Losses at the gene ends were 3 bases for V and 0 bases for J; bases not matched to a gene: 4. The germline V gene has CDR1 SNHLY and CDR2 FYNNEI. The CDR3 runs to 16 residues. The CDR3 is CASSDEGLTNTGELFF. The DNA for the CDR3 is TGTGCCAGCAGTGACGAGGGACTAACGAACACCGGGGAGCTGTTTTTT.

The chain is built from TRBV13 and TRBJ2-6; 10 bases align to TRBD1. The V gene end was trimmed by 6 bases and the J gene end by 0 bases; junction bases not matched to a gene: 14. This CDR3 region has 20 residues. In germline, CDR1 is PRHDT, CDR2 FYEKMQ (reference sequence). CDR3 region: CASSSASGTGVFSGANVLTF. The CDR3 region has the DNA TGTGCCAGCAGTTCTGCATCCGGGACAGGGGTTTTCTCTGGGGCCAACGTCCTGACTTTC.

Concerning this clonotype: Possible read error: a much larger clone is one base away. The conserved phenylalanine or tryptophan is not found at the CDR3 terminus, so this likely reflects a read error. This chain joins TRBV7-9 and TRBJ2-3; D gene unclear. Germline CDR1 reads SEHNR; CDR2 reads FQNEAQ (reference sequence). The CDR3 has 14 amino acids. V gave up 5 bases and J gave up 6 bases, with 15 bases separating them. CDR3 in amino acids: CASSPVKATDTQYI. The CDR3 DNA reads TGTGCCAGCAGCCCCGTAAAAGCAACGGATACGCAGTATATT.

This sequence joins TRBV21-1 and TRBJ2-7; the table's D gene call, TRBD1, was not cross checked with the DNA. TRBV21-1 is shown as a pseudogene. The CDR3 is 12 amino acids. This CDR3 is CASSKTGVEQYF. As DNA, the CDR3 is TGTGCCAGCAGCAAGACAGGAGTCGAGCAGTACTTC.

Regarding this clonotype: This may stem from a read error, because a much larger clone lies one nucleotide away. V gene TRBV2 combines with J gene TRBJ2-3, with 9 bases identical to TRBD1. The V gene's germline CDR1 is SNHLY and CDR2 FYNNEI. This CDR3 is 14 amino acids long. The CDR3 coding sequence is TGTGCCAACGGGGACAGGGTTAGTCCAGATACGCAGTCTTTT. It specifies CANGDRVSPDTQSF.

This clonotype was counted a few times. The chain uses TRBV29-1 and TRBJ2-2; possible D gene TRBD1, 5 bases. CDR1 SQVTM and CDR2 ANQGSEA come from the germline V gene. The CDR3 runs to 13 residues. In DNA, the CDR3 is TGCAGTTTTCAATCAGGGTACACCGGGGAGCTGTTTTTT. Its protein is CSFQSGYTGELFF.

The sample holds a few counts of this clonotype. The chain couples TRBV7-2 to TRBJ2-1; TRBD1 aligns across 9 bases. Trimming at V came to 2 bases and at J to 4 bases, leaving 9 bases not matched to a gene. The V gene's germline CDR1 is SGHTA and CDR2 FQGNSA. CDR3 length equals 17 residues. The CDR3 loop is CASSLFGPGTGYNEQFF. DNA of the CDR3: TGTGCCAGCAGCTTATTTGGCCCCGGGACAGGGTACAATGAGCAGTTCTTC. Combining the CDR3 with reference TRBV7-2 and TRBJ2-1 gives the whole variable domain GAGVSQSPSNKVTEKGKDVELRCDPISGHTALYWYRQSLGQGLEFLIYFQGNSAPDKSGLPSDRFSAERTGGSVSTLTIQRTQQEDSAVYLCASSLFGPGTGYNEQFFGPGTRLTVL.

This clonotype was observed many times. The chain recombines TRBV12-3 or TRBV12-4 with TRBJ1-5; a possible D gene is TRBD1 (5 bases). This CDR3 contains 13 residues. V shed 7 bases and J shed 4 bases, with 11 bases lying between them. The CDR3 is CASTPSGNQPQHF. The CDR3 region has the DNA TGTGCCAGCACTCCCTCAGGGAATCAGCCCCAGCATTTT.

CDR3 in DNA: TGCAGCGCCGAGGGACAGGGGGCCCCAGAGACCCAGTACTTC. Translation gives CSAEGQGAPETQYF. The chain has TRBV29-1 and TRBJ2-5; 12 bases line up with TRBD1. Germline V gene data show CDR1 as SQVTM and CDR2 as ANQGSEA. This CDR3 is built from 14 residues. V shed 7 bases, J shed 4 bases, and the junction held 7 bases outside the gene matches. The whole variable domain, remainder taken from reference TRBV29-1 and TRBJ2-5, is SAVISQKPSRDICQRGTSLTIQCQVDSQVTMMFWYRQQPGQSLTLIATANQGSEATYESGFVIDKFPISRPNLTFSTLTVSNMSPEDSSIYLCSAEGQGAPETQYFGPGTRLLVL.

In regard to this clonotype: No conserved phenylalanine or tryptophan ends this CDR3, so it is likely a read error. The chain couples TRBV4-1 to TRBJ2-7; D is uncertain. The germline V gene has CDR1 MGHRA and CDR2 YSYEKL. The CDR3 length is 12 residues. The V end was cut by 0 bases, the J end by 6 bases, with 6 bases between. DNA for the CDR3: TGCGCCAGCAGCCAAGATTCCCCCGAGCAGTACATC. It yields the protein CASSQDSPEQYI.

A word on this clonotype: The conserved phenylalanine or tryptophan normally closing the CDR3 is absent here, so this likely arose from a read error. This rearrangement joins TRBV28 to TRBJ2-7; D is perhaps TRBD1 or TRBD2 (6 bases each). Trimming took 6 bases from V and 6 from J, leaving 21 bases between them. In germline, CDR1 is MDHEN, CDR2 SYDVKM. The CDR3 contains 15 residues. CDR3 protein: CASSYTGAGDFEQYI. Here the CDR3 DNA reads TGTGCCAGCAGCTATACCGGGGCAGGGGACTTCGAGCAGTACATC.

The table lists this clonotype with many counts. DNA of the CDR3: TGTGCCAGCAGTTTAGTAGTTTCTACTGGGGCCAACGTCCTGACTTTC. This sequence encodes CASSLVVSTGANVLTF. This rearrangement joins TRBV28 to TRBJ2-6; D remains ambiguous. This CDR3 comprises 16 residues. V shed 2 bases and J shed 2 bases, with 10 bases lying between them. Germline CDR1 and CDR2: MDHEN and SYDVKM.

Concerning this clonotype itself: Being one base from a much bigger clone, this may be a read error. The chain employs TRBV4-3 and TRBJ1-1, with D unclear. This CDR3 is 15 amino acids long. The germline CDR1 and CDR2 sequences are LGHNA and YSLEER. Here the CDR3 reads CASNQVSFISEQAFF. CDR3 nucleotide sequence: TGCGCCAGCAACCAAGTTTCTTTTATTAGTGAGCAAGCTTTCTTT.

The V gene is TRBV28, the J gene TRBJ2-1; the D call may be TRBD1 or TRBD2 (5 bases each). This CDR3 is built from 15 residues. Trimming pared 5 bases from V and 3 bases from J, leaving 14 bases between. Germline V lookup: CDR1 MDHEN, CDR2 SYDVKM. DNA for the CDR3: TGTGCCAGCAGTATCCGAGGGGCCGGCTACAATGAGCAGTTCTTC. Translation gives CASSIRGAGYNEQFF. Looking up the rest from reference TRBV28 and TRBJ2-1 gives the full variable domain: DVKVTQSSRYLVKRTGEKVFLECVQDMDHENMFWYRQDPGLGLRLIYFSYDVKMKEKGDIPEGYSVSREKKERFSLILESASTNQTSMYLCASSIRGAGYNEQFFGPGTRLTVL.

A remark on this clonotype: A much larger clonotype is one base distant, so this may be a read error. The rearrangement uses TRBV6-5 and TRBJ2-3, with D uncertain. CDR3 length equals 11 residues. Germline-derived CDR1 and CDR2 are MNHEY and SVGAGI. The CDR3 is CASSVSDTLYF. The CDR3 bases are TGTGCCAGCAGCGTTTCGGATACGCTGTATTTT.

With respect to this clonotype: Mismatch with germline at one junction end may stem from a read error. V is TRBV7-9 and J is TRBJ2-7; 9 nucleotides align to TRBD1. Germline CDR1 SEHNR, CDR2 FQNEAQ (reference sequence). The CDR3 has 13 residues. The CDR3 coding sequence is TGTGCCAGCCGAGGGACAGGGTTAAACGAGCAGTGCTTC. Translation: CASRGTGLNEQCF.

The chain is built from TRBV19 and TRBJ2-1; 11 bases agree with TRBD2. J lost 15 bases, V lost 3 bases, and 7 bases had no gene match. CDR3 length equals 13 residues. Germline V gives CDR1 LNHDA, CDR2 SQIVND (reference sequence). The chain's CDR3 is CASSIGIAGGLFF. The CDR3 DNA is TGTGCCAGTAGTATTGGAATAGCGGGAGGGTTGTTCTTC.

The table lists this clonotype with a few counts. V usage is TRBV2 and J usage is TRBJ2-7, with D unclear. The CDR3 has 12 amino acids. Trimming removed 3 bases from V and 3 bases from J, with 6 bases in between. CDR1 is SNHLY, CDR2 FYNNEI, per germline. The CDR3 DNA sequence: TGTGCCAGCAGTGATCGACTCTACGAGCAGTACTTC. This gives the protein CASSDRLYEQYF. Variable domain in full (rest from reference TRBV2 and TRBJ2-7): EPEVTQTPSHQVTQMGQEVILRCVPISNHLYFYWYRQILGQKVEFLVSFYNNEISEKSEIFDDQFSVERPDGSNFTLKIRSTKLEDSAMYFCASSDRLYEQYFGPGTRLTVT.

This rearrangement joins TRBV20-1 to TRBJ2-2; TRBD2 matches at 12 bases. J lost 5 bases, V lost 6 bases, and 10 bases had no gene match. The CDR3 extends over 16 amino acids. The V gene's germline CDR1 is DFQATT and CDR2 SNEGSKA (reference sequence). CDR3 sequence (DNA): TGCAGTGCCGACCTACTAGCGGGAGGTAGAACCGGGGAGCTGTTTTTT. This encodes CSADLLAGGRTGELFF.

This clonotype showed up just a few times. The DNA of the CDR3 is TGTGCCAGCAGTTACTCACTGACAGACAGCTCCTACGAGCAGTACTTC. The encoded protein is CASSYSLTDSSYEQYF. The gene calls are TRBV6-2 or TRBV6-3 and TRBJ2-7, with D maybe TRBD1 (5 bases). CDR1 and CDR2 from the germline V gene are MNHEY and SVGEGT. V lost 0 bases and J lost 0, with 12 bases in between. This CDR3 region has 16 residues.

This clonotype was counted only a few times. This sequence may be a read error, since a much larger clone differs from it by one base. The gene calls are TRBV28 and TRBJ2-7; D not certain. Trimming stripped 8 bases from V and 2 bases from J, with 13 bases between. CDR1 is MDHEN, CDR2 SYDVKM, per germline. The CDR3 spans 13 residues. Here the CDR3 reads CASSGPHPYEQYF. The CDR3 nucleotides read TGTGCCAGCTCCGGGCCACATCCCTACGAGCAGTACTTC.